The clone carrying this T cell receptor (beta chain) was detected many times. Its matching antigen is unknown. The data were obtained in a study of T-cell reconstitution after alpha-beta-depleted transplantation in children. The study, taken as a whole, reports: T-cell numbers and diversity, one year after transplant, stemmed largely from T cells that were newly produced.

As it was prepared, the TCRbeta library received unique molecular identifiers. Via MiXCR, TCRdb re-called the PCR reads, giving one row per CDR3 protein. The data contain about 290,000 distinct CDR3 sequences, nearly 8% of them singletons. The sample consisted of peripheral blood, taken 360 days after TCRalphabeta/CD19-depleted stem cell transplant. This clonotype originated in a female patient between 2 and 15 years old who had a stem cell transplant for Fanconi anemia, so the T cells may come from the graft donor.

In DNA form, the CDR3 reads TGTGCCAGCAGGGCCGACAGGGCTACTTACAATGAGCAGTTCTTC. This sequence encodes CASRADRATYNEQFF. The rearrangement uses TRBV12-3 or TRBV12-4 and TRBJ2-1; 7 positions agree with TRBD1. This CDR3 contains 15 residues. Germline trimming cut 6 bases from V and 4 bases from J; bases unmatched to any gene: 9.